This T cell receptor beta chain was obtained from a study of blood T cell repertoires in COVID-19. Across the whole study: Acute-phase and convalescent COVID-19 samples originated in the United States, Italy and Spain.

Authors' analysis steps: Amplification with reference gene primers provided the estimates of nucleated cell counts. Profiling relied on immunoSEQ multiplex PCR, and the TCRdb table lists in-frame clones only, not all of them. The V and J calls and clone size come from that table; D and trimming were worked out from the DNA. This table holds approximately 90,000 clones, roughly 90% found once. The J segment lost 9 bases and the V segment lost 6 bases, leaving 7 bases of the junction unmatched. The CDR3 covers 14 residues. The germline gives CDR1 SGHTA, CDR2 FQGTGA. The chain is built from TRBV7-3 and TRBJ2-1; 11 bases fit TRBD2. The origin of this receptor is a woman aged 80 or over with acute or convalescent COVID-19. The sequenced sample was peripheral blood. The DNA of the CDR3 is TGTGCCAGCAGAAATTCCGGGACTAGCGGTGAGCAGTTCTTC. Its translation: CASRNSGTSGEQFF.